One sample yielded the 8 T cell receptor beta chains listed below, sequenced in a study of T cell changes during pregnancy in multiple sclerosis. Libraries were prepared by immunoSEQ multiplex PCR; TCRdb keeps only in-frame clonotypes and omits some of them. Among roughly 90,000 clones, approximately 89% were seen once, and the ten largest hold around 1.8%. Here the sequenced sample was peripheral blood, taken in the first trimester of pregnancy. The receptors come from a female donor in good health, enrolled as a control in a pregnancy study.

The J gene is TRBJ2-5, the V gene TRBV6-6; D is undetermined. The V gene lost 3 bases and the J gene lost 1 base, with 9 bases spanning the gap. In germline, CDR1 is MNHNY, CDR2 SVGAGI (reference sequence). The CDR3 covers 14 residues. CDR3 nucleotides: TGTGCCAGCAGTTATGGGTTAGCCCAAGAGACCCAGTACTTC. Translating gives CASSYGLAQETQYF.

The chain carries TRBV5-1 and TRBJ2-1, with D possibly matching TRBD1 (5 bases). The ends were cut back, 0 bases at V and 3 bases at J, with 7 bases in the middle. This CDR3 has 14 residues. Germline V CDR1 and CDR2: SGHRS, YFSETQ. The CDR3: CASSLGQNYNEQFF. The CDR3 nucleotides read TGCGCCAGCAGCTTGGGACAGAACTACAATGAGCAGTTCTTC.

The rearrangement links TRBV11-2 to TRBJ2-3, with no clear D. The CDR3 covers 11 residues. Germline V gives CDR1 SGHAT, CDR2 FQNNGV. The V gene lost 4 bases and the J gene lost 5 bases, with 4 bases spanning the gap. The CDR3 loop reads CASSSRDTQYF. The DNA of the CDR3 is TGTGCCAGCAGCTCTAGAGATACGCAGTATTTT.

The J gene is TRBJ2-7, the V gene TRBV6-1; the D gene is possibly TRBD2 (7 bases). Germline CDR1 MNHNS, CDR2 SASEGT. This CDR3 spans 15 amino acids. Trimming stripped 1 base from V and 3 bases from J, with 13 bases between. CDR3 sequence (DNA): TGTGCCAGCAGTGAAGGAGGGGGGGTCCTCTACGAGCAGTACTTC. Encoded protein: CASSEGGGVLYEQYF.

The CDR3 region has the DNA TGTGCCAGCAGTGAAGTGCGGTGGGGCAGGAGCACAGATACGCAGTATTTT. This translates into CASSEVRWGRSTDTQYF. The rearrangement uses TRBV6-1 and TRBJ2-3; D perhaps matches TRBD1 (5 bases). V lost 1 base to trimming and J lost 0 bases, with 14 bases between them. Germline assignment: CDR1 MNHNS and CDR2 SASEGT. The CDR3 contains 17 residues.

The rearrangement links TRBV6-4 to TRBJ1-6, with D possibly being TRBD1 (6 bases). This CDR3 has 14 residues. Germline CDR1 MRHNA, CDR2 SNTAGT. The V gene lost 5 bases and the J gene lost 11 bases, with 16 bases spanning the gap. The CDR3 here is CASSPGTFGTPLHF. The CDR3 DNA reads TGTGCCAGCAGTCCTGGGACATTTGGCACACCCCTCCACTTT.

This rearrangement joins TRBV2 to TRBJ2-7; the match to TRBD1 covers 9 bases. The CDR3 runs 18 residues. J gave up 0 bases and V 5 bases, and 14 bases lay outside the gene matches. Germline CDR1 and CDR2: SNHLY and FYNNEI. CDR3 DNA: TGTGCCAGCAGTCCCCTGGGGACAGGGTTTTTCAGCTCCTACGAGCAGTACTTC. Translation: CASSPLGTGFFSSYEQYF.

V gene TRBV27 combines with J gene TRBJ1-4; 8 nucleotides line up with TRBD1. Germline values: CDR1 MNHEY, CDR2 SMNVEV (reference sequence). The CDR3 runs 16 residues. The trim removed 2 bases at V and 4 bases at J, leaving 6 bases unmatched. CDR3 in amino acids: CASSLGQGAVNEKLFF. The CDR3 DNA reads as TGTGCCAGCAGTTTAGGGCAGGGGGCTGTTAATGAAAAACTGTTTTTT. The full variable domain, rest sourced from reference TRBV27 and TRBJ1-4, is EAQVTQNPRYLITVTGKKLTVTCSQNMNHEYMSWYRQDPGLGLRQIYYSMNVEVTDKGDVPEGYKVSRKEKRNFPLILESPSPNQTSLYFCASSLGQGAVNEKLFFGSGTQLSVL.